The clone carrying this T cell receptor beta chain has just a few counts. The sample originates from a study of T-cell memory formation after mild COVID-19. Using its own MiXCR run on the 5' RACE reads, TCRdb lists one record per CDR3 protein. The sample has over 300,000 distinct CDR3 sequences, less than 25% seen once. V lost 6 bases, J lost 3 bases, and 15 bases lay in between. The CDR3 is 15 amino acids. Germline values: CDR1 MGHRA, CDR2 YSYEKL. The V gene is TRBV4-1, the J gene TRBJ1-5, with D possibly TRBD1 on 5 matching bases. Sequenced input: PBMCs or a T cell subset sorted from them (not recorded which). The source of this sequence is a man in his late teens or twenties who had mild COVID-19 (a few samples of this study predate the infection). Cell type and time point are not known. CDR3 in DNA: TGCGCCAGCAGTCTACTGGGGCTCGACAATCAGCCCCAGCATTTT. Amino acid sequence: CASSLLGLDNQPQHF.